These T cell receptor beta chains were read from a single sample in a study of T cells expressing NK-cell markers. No DNA is given; TCRdb re-called the 5' RACE reads and lists each CDR3 protein once. The data include about 300,000 distinct CDR3 sequences; the top ten clones carry 4% to 5%. The sample taken for sequencing was blood T cells: a sorted CD56 or NKG2C T cell subset, CD4+ or CD8+ T cells, or bulk PBMC T cells (not recorded which). The receptors were sampled from a woman between 18 and 70 years old in good health. The CDR3 runs from the conserved cysteine through the conserved F or W.

j_gene: TRBJ1-2; v_gene: TRBV24-1; len: 14; CDR3aa: CATSVTGGGGGYTF
j_gene: TRBJ1-5; v_gene: TRBV20-1; len: 14; CDR3aa: CSARTISLNQPQHF
j_gene: TRBJ2-1; v_gene: TRBV20-1; len: 11; CDR3aa: CSAPFRLGQFF
j_gene: TRBJ2-3; v_gene: TRBV12-3/TRBV12-4; len: 12; CDR3aa: CASSFREGTQYF
j_gene: TRBJ2-3; v_gene: TRBV13; len: 13; CDR3aa: CASSILYTDTQYF
j_gene: TRBJ1-1; v_gene: TRBV6-2/TRBV6-3; len: 11; CDR3aa: CATNMGTEAFF
j_gene: TRBJ2-2; v_gene: TRBV30; len: 12; CDR3aa: CAWSEHSGPLFF
j_gene: TRBJ2-3; v_gene: TRBV6-6; len: 12; CDR3aa: CASSTNGDTQYF
j_gene: TRBJ2-1; v_gene: TRBV11-2; len: 13; CDR3aa: CASSFLSVNEQFF
j_gene: TRBJ2-3; v_gene: TRBV10-3; len: 15; CDR3aa: CAINRAGSSTDTQYF
j_gene: TRBJ2-4; v_gene: TRBV14; len: 17; CDR3aa: CASSQVGNTVAKNIQYF
j_gene: TRBJ1-5; v_gene: TRBV20-1; len: 14; CDR3aa: CSAAEQGVNQPQHF
j_gene: TRBJ1-2; v_gene: TRBV7-6; len: 15; CDR3aa: CASSGSSLKGYGYTF
j_gene: TRBJ1-3; v_gene: TRBV6-5; len: 16; CDR3aa: CASSYSRDIGGNTIYF
j_gene: TRBJ1-2; v_gene: TRBV12-3/TRBV12-4; len: 13; CDR3aa: CASRPQGDYGYTF
j_gene: TRBJ1-2; v_gene: TRBV5-1; len: 14; CDR3aa: CASSSLNGANGYTF